What follows are 17 T cell receptor beta chains derived from one specimen sequenced in a study of cytomegalovirus exposure and HLA in healthy donors. 13 Jbeta primers and 60 Vbeta primers were used for the PCR. Profiling relied on immunoSEQ multiplex PCR, and the TCRdb table lists in-frame clones only, not all of them. Of roughly 190,000 clones in the sample, 80% to 85% are singletons; the top ten hold 6.3%. Sequencing was performed on PBMCs. These receptors were collected from a middle-aged man in good health and CMV-seropositive.

This clone has more than one count but fewer than ten. The chain recombines TRBV11-2 with TRBJ1-2; maybe TRBD1 (6 bases). Germline CDR1 is SGHAT and CDR2 is FQNNGV. V was cut by 1 base and J by 0 bases, with 12 bases left in between. This CDR3 is built from 16 residues. CDR3 sequence: CASSLVGQIANYGYTF. CDR3 DNA: TGTGCCAGCAGCTTAGTTGGACAGATAGCTAACTATGGCTACACCTTC.

The chain links TRBV28 to TRBJ2-3; 11 bases are a match to TRBD2. CDR1 MDHEN and CDR2 SYDVKM come from the germline V gene. J lost 2 bases, V lost 4 bases, and 8 bases had no gene match. The CDR3 sequence is 17 residues long. Written as DNA, the CDR3 is TGTGCCAGCAGTTCCTCTGGGACTAGCGGATACACAGATACGCAGTATTTT. Its translation: CASSSSGTSGYTDTQYF. Combining the CDR3 with reference TRBV28 and TRBJ2-3 gives the whole variable domain DVKVTQSSRYLVKRTGEKVFLECVQDMDHENMFWYRQDPGLGLRLIYFSYDVKMKEKGDIPEGYSVSREKKERFSLILESASTNQTSMYLCASSSSGTSGYTDTQYFGPGTRLTVL.

The chain recombines TRBV5-8 with TRBJ1-6; TRBD1 agrees at 10 bases. The CDR3 is 16 residues long. Germline loops: CDR1 SGHTS, CDR2 YDEGEE. V shed 4 bases, J shed 7 bases, and the junction held 8 bases outside the gene matches. The CDR3 protein is CASSGDRGGKNSPLHF. CDR3 in DNA: TGTGCCAGCAGCGGGGACAGGGGTGGAAAGAATTCACCCCTCCACTTT. Full variable domain (rest looked up from reference TRBV5-8 and TRBJ1-6): EAGVTQSPTHLIKTRGQQATLRCSPISGHTSVYWYQQALGLGLQFLLWYDEGEERNRGNFPPRFSGRQFPNYSSELNVNALELEDSALYLCASSGDRGGKNSPLHFGNGTRLTVT.

The V and J genes are TRBV7-3 and TRBJ2-3; TRBD2 is a possible D gene (6 bases). Germline V gene data show CDR1 as SGHTA and CDR2 as FQGTGA. This CDR3 is 14 amino acids long. V was trimmed by 5 bases and J by 1 base, leaving 10 bases between them. In DNA, the CDR3 is TGTGCCAGCAGCCTGTCGGGGGGCACAGATACGCAGTATTTT. This translates into CASSLSGGTDTQYF.

The V gene is TRBV5-4, the J gene TRBJ2-6; 10 positions match TRBD1. The CDR3 runs 18 residues. V trimming: 0 bases; J trimming: 0 bases; junction bases outside the gene matches: 3. CDR1 is SGHNT, CDR2 YYREEE, per germline (reference sequence). The CDR3 reads CASSLAGQGSSGANVLTF. Written as DNA, the CDR3 is TGTGCCAGCAGCTTGGCGGGACAGGGGAGCTCTGGGGCCAACGTCCTGACTTTC.

J is TRBJ2-3 and V is TRBV27, with 9 bases identical to TRBD2. The CDR3 runs to 17 residues. After removal of 5 bases from V and 5 bases from J, the junction contained 14 bases not matched to a gene. Looked up from germline, CDR1 is MNHEY and CDR2 is SMNVEV (reference sequence). This chain's CDR3 is CASSPTRWRGGRDTQYF. The CDR3, as DNA: TGTGCCAGCAGTCCAACCCGATGGCGGGGGGGCCGAGATACGCAGTATTTT.

The chain employs TRBV9 and TRBJ2-1; maybe TRBD2 (5 bases). The V gene's germline CDR1 is SGDLS and CDR2 YYNGEE. The CDR3 loop spans 17 amino acids. Trimming removed 3 bases at V and 2 bases at J, with 18 bases between. As DNA, the CDR3 is TGTGCCAGCAGCGGATGGACCGGCCAAGCGGCCTACAATGAGCAGTTCTTC. This gives the protein CASSGWTGQAAYNEQFF.

J is TRBJ2-5 and V is TRBV25-1, with 9 bases identical to TRBD2. With 5 bases clipped from V and 5 bases from J, the junction kept 9 bases outside the gene matches. Germline CDR1 MGHDK, CDR2 SYGVNS. This CDR3 is built from 15 residues. The DNA for the CDR3 is TGTGCCAGCAGTCCCGCGGGGGGGCCGGGGGAGACCCAGTACTTC. This sequence encodes CASSPAGGPGETQYF.

J is TRBJ1-1 and V is TRBV5-5; TRBD1 matches 7 bases. CDR3 length equals 15 residues. Per germline, CDR1 SGHKS and CDR2 YYEKEE (reference sequence). The ends lost 0 bases at V and 4 bases at J; junction bases unmatched: 6. CDR3 DNA sequence: TGTGCCAGCAGCTTGGACAGGGGAGGATTCACTGAAGCTTTCTTT. Translating gives CASSLDRGGFTEAFF.

This chain uses TRBV4-1 with TRBJ1-5; 9 bases are a match to TRBD1. Germline values: CDR1 MGHRA, CDR2 YSYEKL. V gave up 3 bases and J gave up 7 bases; unmatched junction bases: 7. CDR3 length: 15 residues. The CDR3 DNA reads as TGCGCCAGCAGCCAGGACGGACAGGGGCGACAGCCCCAGCATTTT. It translates to CASSQDGQGRQPQHF.

This chain links TRBV15 with TRBJ2-2; TRBD2 matches 10 bases. With V trimmed by 0 bases and J by 3 bases, 13 bases remained unmatched. The CDR3 runs 20 residues. CDR1 and CDR2 (germline): LNHNV, YYDKDF (reference sequence). CDR3 nucleotide sequence: TGTGCCACCAGCAGAGAGATCTCCCTAGGAGCGGGGGGGTACACCGGGGAGCTGTTTTTT. This encodes CATSREISLGAGGYTGELFF.

Only a few counts were recorded for this clone. V is TRBV7-2 and J is TRBJ2-7; weak D call: TRBD1 (6 bases). V dropped 1 base and J dropped 3 bases, with 10 bases sitting between them. Germline V lookup: CDR1 SGHTA, CDR2 FQGNSA. The CDR3 extends over 14 amino acids. The CDR3 region is CASSLDRALYEQYF. CDR3 nucleotide sequence: TGTGCCAGCAGCTTAGACAGGGCACTCTACGAGCAGTACTTC. The full variable domain, its missing parts supplied by reference TRBV7-2 and TRBJ2-7, is GAGVSQSPSNKVTEKGKDVELRCDPISGHTALYWYRQSLGQGLEFLIYFQGNSAPDKSGLPSDRFSAERTGGSVSTLTIQRTQQEDSAVYLCASSLDRALYEQYFGPGTRLTVT.

The V gene is TRBV7-9, the J gene TRBJ2-1; the D gene is possibly TRBD2 (7 bases). V was pared by 2 bases and J by 4 bases, with 21 bases between. Per germline, CDR1 SEHNR and CDR2 FQNEAQ (reference sequence). The CDR3 is 18 residues long. CDR3 nucleotides: TGTGCCAGCAGCTTATCCTCGAAGGGGGGGGCCCATTACAATGAGCAGTTCTTC. It encodes CASSLSSKGGAHYNEQFF.

This clone has just a few counts. CDR3 amino acids: CASSLDRQGIHNSPLHF. As DNA, the CDR3 is TGTGCCAGCAGCTTGGATAGACAGGGGATTCATAATTCACCCCTCCACTTT. This rearrangement joins TRBV5-5 to TRBJ1-6; 8 bases are a match to TRBD1. Germline-derived CDR1 and CDR2 are SGHKS and YYEKEE (reference sequence). The CDR3 covers 17 residues. Trimming at V came to 0 bases and at J to 5 bases, leaving 7 bases not matched to a gene.

V and J are TRBV27 and TRBJ2-5; 8 positions agree with TRBD2. V dropped 0 bases and J dropped 11; count of bases not matched to a gene: 8. Germline-derived CDR1 and CDR2 are MNHEY and SMNVEV (reference sequence). The CDR3 length is 14 residues. The CDR3 sequence is CASSLSGTGREQYF. The CDR3 nucleotides read TGTGCCAGCAGTTTATCGGGTACCGGGAGGGAGCAGTACTTC.

This clone came up a few times. The chain recombines TRBV7-9 with TRBJ1-1, with D possibly matching TRBD1 (5 bases). Trimming shortened V by 2 bases and J by 1 base, and 5 bases separated the two germline ends. The CDR3 extends over 13 amino acids. Germline V CDR1 and CDR2: SEHNR, FQNEAQ (reference sequence). The CDR3 region is CASSLQGNTEAFF. The CDR3 region has the DNA TGTGCCAGCAGCTTACAGGGGAACACTGAAGCTTTCTTT.

The chain has TRBV6-4 and TRBJ1-2; TRBD1 agrees at 11 bases. Germline V gives CDR1 MRHNA, CDR2 SNTAGT. The CDR3 is 13 residues long. J lost 2 bases, V lost 10 bases, and 3 bases had no gene match. This CDR3 is CANRTGGNYGYTF. In DNA form, the CDR3 reads TGTGCCAACCGGACAGGGGGCAACTATGGCTACACCTTC.